The 8 T cell receptor beta chains listed next were all sequenced from one sample in a study of brain T cells in children with intractable seizures. Sequenced by immunoSEQ multiplex PCR; TCRdb stores in-frame clones only, minus some. Of about 22,000 clones listed, around 94% are singletons. The input for sequencing was peripheral blood, taken at surgery. The receptors were gathered from a boy between 10 and 17 years old with focal cortical dysplasia and intractable seizures.

Turning to this clone: This specimen includes other DNA sequences encoding the same CDR3. The genes are TRBV6-5 and TRBJ2-7, with 11 bases fitting TRBD1. The germline V gene encodes CDR1 MNHEY and CDR2 SVGAGI. Losses at the gene ends were 6 bases for V and 6 bases for J; bases not matched to a gene: 7. The CDR3 has 14 residues. CDR3 residues: CASSPGTGGSEQYF. For the CDR3, the DNA is TGTGCCAGCAGCCCCGGGACAGGGGGATCCGAGCAGTACTTC.

The chain recombines TRBV13 with TRBJ2-1, with D perhaps matching TRBD1 or TRBD2 (6 bases each). Per the germline V gene, CDR1 is PRHDT and CDR2 is FYEKMQ (reference sequence). Trimming removed 2 bases from V and 5 bases from J, with 13 bases in between. This CDR3 contains 15 residues. CDR3 amino acids: CASSLRGRGDNEQFF. The CDR3 nucleotides are TGTGCCAGCAGCTTACGGGGGCGCGGGGACAATGAGCAGTTCTTC.

The chain uses TRBV5-1 and TRBJ1-2; D call uncertain. V was cut by 0 bases and J by 7 bases, with 13 bases left in between. This CDR3 spans 14 amino acids. Germline lookup yields CDR1 SGHRS and CDR2 YFSETQ. CDR3 amino acids: CASSLADGVRGYTF. In DNA form, the CDR3 reads TGCGCCAGCAGCTTGGCCGACGGGGTCCGTGGCTACACCTTC.

The chain is built from TRBV10-2 and TRBJ1-4; unclear D gene. Between the trimmed V and J ends, which lost 6 bases and 3 bases, there was a span of 8 bases. CDR3 length equals 13 residues. Germline CDR1 WSHSY, CDR2 SAAADI. In DNA form, the CDR3 reads TGCGCCAGCAGGATAGACCCTAATGAAAAACTGTTTTTT. Translating gives CASRIDPNEKLFF.

This chain links TRBV7-8 with TRBJ2-3, with TRBD1 as a possible D gene (6 bases). CDR1 SGHVS and CDR2 FQNEAQ come from the germline V gene. Trimming removed 1 base at V and 1 base at J, with 9 bases between. The CDR3 is 15 amino acids. The CDR3 DNA reads TGTGCCAGCAGCTTAGTTGGGGGCGGCACAGATACGCAGTATTTT. Its protein product is CASSLVGGGTDTQYF.

The rearrangement joins TRBV19 to TRBJ2-5; D unclear. CDR1 is LNHDA and CDR2 is SQIVND in the germline V gene (reference sequence). V lost 2 bases to trimming and J lost 1 base, with 17 bases between them. The CDR3 loop spans 17 amino acids. The CDR3 coding sequence is TGTGCCAGTAGTATAAAGACGGCGGCAGACTTCCAAGAGACCCAGTACTTC. Translating gives CASSIKTAADFQETQYF.

This rearrangement joins TRBV11-2 to TRBJ1-3; no reliable D call. The germline CDR1 and CDR2 sequences are SGHAT and FQNNGV. With 1 base removed from V and 1 base from J, the gap between germline ends came to 14 bases. The CDR3 length is 17 residues. The CDR3 loop reads CASSLAPSMVSGNTIYF. CDR3 sequence (DNA): TGTGCCAGCAGCTTAGCCCCTTCAATGGTGTCTGGAAACACCATATATTTT.

V usage is TRBV13 and J usage is TRBJ2-2; no reliable D call. Trimming removed 5 bases at V and 3 bases at J, with 7 bases between. Germline V gene lookup returns CDR1 PRHDT and CDR2 FYEKMQ (reference sequence). The length of the CDR3 is 13 residues. Here the CDR3 reads CASSPQDTGELFF. DNA for the CDR3: TGTGCCAGCAGCCCCCAAGACACCGGGGAGCTGTTTTTT.